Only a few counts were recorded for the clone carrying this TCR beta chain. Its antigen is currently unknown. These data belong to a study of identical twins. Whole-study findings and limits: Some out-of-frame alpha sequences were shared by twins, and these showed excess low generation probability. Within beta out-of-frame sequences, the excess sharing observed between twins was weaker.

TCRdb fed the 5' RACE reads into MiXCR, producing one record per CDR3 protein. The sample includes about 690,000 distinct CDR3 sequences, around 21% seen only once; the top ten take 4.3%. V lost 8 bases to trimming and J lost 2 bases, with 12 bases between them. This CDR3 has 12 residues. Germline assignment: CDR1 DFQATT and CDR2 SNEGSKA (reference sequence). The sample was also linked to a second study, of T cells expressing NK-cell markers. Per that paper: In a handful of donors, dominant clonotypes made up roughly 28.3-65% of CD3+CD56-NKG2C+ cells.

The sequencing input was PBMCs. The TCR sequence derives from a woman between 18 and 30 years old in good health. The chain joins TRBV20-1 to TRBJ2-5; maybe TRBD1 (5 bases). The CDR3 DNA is TGCAGTTCCTGGGGCTATCAAGAGACCCAGTACTTC. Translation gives CSSWGYQETQYF.